A selection of T cell receptor beta chains follows, all from one sample in a study of STAT3 mutations in large granular lymphocyte leukemia. The data were produced by immunoSEQ multiplex PCR, yet TCRdb's version contains in-frame clones alone and is incomplete. Seen here are more than 15,000 clones, 92% observed once, and the top ten hold about 45%. Sequenced material: peripheral blood mononuclear cells. These receptors were taken from a man aged 55 to 70 with T-cell large granular lymphocyte leukemia. Some clones in this sample may be carry-over from other donors' samples. Both conserved end residues are part of each CDR3. Clone size is shown for a subset of rows, as once, few, many or a class of expanded clone.

>TRBJ1-5|-|TRBV5-5
CASSSHGTGNQPQHF
>TRBJ1-5|-|TRBV30
CAWSGQSHSNQPQHF
>TRBJ2-7|-|TRBV5-1
CASSLVDISGTGKQYF
>TRBJ2-3|-|TRBV5-1
CASSLAPGVGTQYF
>TRBJ1-4|-|TRBV18
CASSQQGIANEKLFF
>TRBJ2-3|-|TRBV4-2
CASSPPGTPDTQYF
>TRBJ2-5|-|TRBV13
CASSLAGRQGQETQYF
>TRBJ1-1|-|TRBV10-3
CATHLDRRNTEAFF
>TRBJ2-3|-|TRBV7-2
CASSLDPLGGILDTQYF
>TRBJ1-4|-|TRBV7-9
CASSSLDRGANEKLFF
>TRBJ1-1|few|TRBV5-1
CASSLEWGQNTEAFF
>TRBJ1-2|-|TRBV4-3
CASSQDRAYGYTF
>TRBJ1-5|once|TRBV6-6
CASRTGMSNQPQHF
>TRBJ2-7|-|TRBV30
CACSDRAYEQYF
>TRBJ1-2|-|TRBV2
CASSGGLPDTNYGYTF
>TRBJ2-3|-|TRBV6-6
CASTPVSMVVNTQYF
>TRBJ2-3|-|TRBV7-9
CGLSVTPTSTDTQYF
>TRBJ2-7|-|TRBV12-1
CASSPTCLAGAYEQYF
>TRBJ2-3|-|TRBV30
CAWSVGVLGTDTQYF
>TRBJ2-5|-|TRBV5-1
CASSPARGAGAYETQYF